In its sample, the clone carrying this T cell receptor beta chain was seen a few times. Its antigen is currently unknown. With 60 Vbeta and 13 Jbeta primers, the PCR was carried out. Repertoires were generated with immunoSEQ multiplex PCR, while TCRdb's copy carries only in-frame clones and drops some. The data show roughly 98,000 clones, roughly 74% seen once. The data were obtained in a study of cytomegalovirus exposure and HLA in healthy donors. The wider study: Out of 180 million or so T cells, an earlier analysis found 117 million unique TCR beta sequences in total.

Overall study findings and caveats: Across donors, presence/absence analyses took sequencing depth to be roughly uniform. According to the study, roughly 160 TCR beta chains were cytomegalovirus-associated.

Sequencing was performed on PBMCs. This TCR was recovered from a female donor in good health and CMV-seropositive.

DNA of the CDR3: TGTGCCAGCAGGACCGGGACAGGGCCCTATGGCTACACCTTC. Protein sequence: CASRTGTGPYGYTF. The chain employs TRBV2 and TRBJ1-2, with 9 bases lining up with TRBD1. V trimming: 6 bases; J trimming: 4 bases; junction bases outside the gene matches: 6. Germline V lookup: CDR1 SNHLY, CDR2 FYNNEI. The CDR3 has 14 amino acids.